A single sample is the source of the 26 T cell receptor beta chains below, sequenced in a study of early T cells in non-severe SARS-CoV-2 infection. TCRdb ran MiXCR on the 5' RACE reads and lists one entry per CDR3 protein. Among about 110,000 distinct CDR3 sequences listed, 12% were seen once. Source material: whole blood. These TCRs come from an adult who was a healthcare worker with PCR-confirmed SARS-CoV-2 infection or an uninfected control (not recorded which).

The chain joins TRBV28 to TRBJ2-3, with D uncertain. CDR3 length equals 12 residues. V was trimmed by 1 base and J by 6 bases, leaving 5 bases between them. CDR1 is MDHEN and CDR2 is SYDVKM in the germline V gene. CDR3: CASSLFPDTQYF. In nucleotides, the CDR3 is TGTGCCAGCAGTTTATTTCCGGATACGCAGTATTTT.

This clonotype was recorded many times. The chain is built from TRBV11-2 and TRBJ1-2; D ambiguous. V was trimmed by 5 bases and J by 11 bases, leaving 15 bases between them. Germline V gives CDR1 SGHAT, CDR2 FQNNGV. The CDR3 extends over 12 amino acids. The CDR3, as DNA: TGTGCCAGCAGCCGGGAGGCAGGCCCTTACACCTTC. Its translation: CASSREAGPYTF.

The table lists this clonotype with a few counts. Written as DNA, the CDR3 is TGCAGTGCTAGAGGGGATAGCGGGAGAGTCCAAGAGACCCAGTACTTC. Translating gives CSARGDSGRVQETQYF. This chain links TRBV20-1 with TRBJ2-5; 9 positions match TRBD2. CDR3 length equals 16 residues. Germline CDR1 and CDR2: DFQATT and SNEGSKA (reference sequence). V trimming: 1 base; J trimming: 1 base; junction bases outside the gene matches: 7.

The rearrangement links TRBV14 to TRBJ1-5, with a possible D match to TRBD1 (5 bases). Germline CDR1 SGHDN, CDR2 FVKESK. The CDR3 has 16 residues. The ends were cut back, 2 bases at V and 0 bases at J, with 11 bases in the middle. CDR3 sequence reads: CASSQTGLDSNQPQHF. The CDR3 coding sequence is TGTGCCAGCAGCCAAACGGGGCTGGATAGCAATCAGCCCCAGCATTTT. Filled out from reference TRBV14 and TRBJ1-5, the complete variable domain reads EAGVTQFPSHSVIEKGQTVTLRCDPISGHDNLYWYRRVMGKEIKFLLHFVKESKQDESGMPNNRFLAERTGGTYSTLKVQPAELEDSGVYFCASSQTGLDSNQPQHFGDGTRLSIL.

The chain has TRBV6-5 and TRBJ1-1; D may be TRBD1 (5 bases). The CDR3 length is 12 residues. In germline, CDR1 is MNHEY, CDR2 SVGAGI. The V gene lost 7 bases and the J gene lost 4 bases, with 10 bases spanning the gap. This CDR3 reads CASKEGFTEAFF. The CDR3 coding sequence is TGTGCCAGCAAAGAGGGGTTCACTGAAGCTTTCTTT.

This clonotype came up many times. The chain combines TRBV11-3 with TRBJ1-1; no clear D gene. V gave up 3 bases and J gave up 8 bases, with 10 bases separating them. The CDR3 covers 12 residues. Germline CDR1 reads SGHNT; CDR2 reads YENEEA. CDR3 coding DNA: TGTGCCAGCAGCTTTCGGCCCCCGGAAGCTTTCTTT. Protein: CASSFRPPEAFF.

The chain carries TRBV29-1 and TRBJ2-2, with TRBD2 matching over 9 bases. This CDR3 has 15 residues. The junction had 7 bases not matched to a gene; V was cut back by 7 bases and J by 1 base. Germline CDR1 is SQVTM and CDR2 is ANQGSEA. CDR3 DNA: TGCAGCGCCCAAACTAGCGGGCTGAACACCGGGGAGCTGTTTTTT. It codes for CSAQTSGLNTGELFF.

The V gene is TRBV2, the J gene TRBJ2-7; D is unclear. Per germline, CDR1 SNHLY and CDR2 FYNNEI. V was shortened by 10 bases and J by 2 bases, with 9 bases between the two germline ends. This CDR3 is built from 11 residues. CDR3 sequence reads: CATLFAYEQYF. For the CDR3, the DNA is TGTGCCACACTGTTCGCCTACGAGCAGTACTTC.

This clonotype was recorded at least ten times. This sequence joins TRBV19 and TRBJ2-1, with 7 bases lining up with TRBD2. The CDR3 extends over 15 amino acids. The V segment lost 7 bases and the J segment 5 bases; nucleotides outside the gene matches: 11. CDR1 LNHDA and CDR2 SQIVND come from the germline V gene (reference sequence). The CDR3 loop reads CASTSSGESNNEQFF. CDR3 sequence (DNA): TGTGCCAGTACCTCTAGCGGAGAGAGCAACAATGAGCAGTTCTTC.

This clonotype occurred a few times. The chain has TRBV6-2 or TRBV6-3 and TRBJ2-3; TRBD1 or TRBD2 may be the D gene (6 bases each). CDR3 length: 16 amino acids. Trimming stripped 10 bases from V and 2 bases from J, with 22 bases between. CDR1 MNHEY and CDR2 SVGEGT come from the germline V gene. The CDR3 loop reads CATSDRTGTPTDTQYF. CDR3 sequence (DNA): TGTGCCACCTCGGACCGAACAGGGACTCCCACAGATACGCAGTATTTT.

This clonotype has just a few counts. The chain is built from TRBV7-3 and TRBJ2-1, with 10 bases aligning to TRBD1. V was pared by 4 bases and J by 5 bases, with 5 bases of the junction left unmatched. Germline CDR1 SGHTA, CDR2 FQGTGA. This CDR3 comprises 15 residues. The CDR3 sequence is CASSSRTGGNNEQFF. As DNA, the CDR3 is TGTGCCAGCAGCTCCCGGACAGGGGGTAACAATGAGCAGTTCTTC.

This clonotype was counted between two and nine times. J is TRBJ2-5 and V is TRBV5-4; tentatively, D is TRBD1 (5 bases). V lost 0 bases and J lost 5, with 14 bases in between. Germline CDR1 reads SGHNT; CDR2 reads YYREEE (reference sequence). CDR3 length: 15 amino acids. The CDR3: CASSLDRGLVETQYF. In DNA, the CDR3 is TGTGCCAGCAGCTTGGATAGGGGTTTGGTGGAGACCCAGTACTTC.

Only a few counts were recorded for this clonotype. The chain recombines TRBV6-1 with TRBJ1-5; D is possibly TRBD1 (5 bases). The germline gives CDR1 MNHNS, CDR2 SASEGT. The CDR3 runs to 16 residues. Trimming took off 0 bases at V and 5 bases at J, with 14 bases between the two ends. CDR3: CASSEASGYGDQPQHF. For the CDR3, the DNA is TGTGCCAGCAGTGAAGCCTCAGGGTACGGGGATCAGCCCCAGCATTTT.

Ten or more counts support this clonotype. The chain employs TRBV12-3 or TRBV12-4 and TRBJ1-2; a weak D match, TRBD1 (6 bases). The CDR3 extends over 14 amino acids. With 4 bases removed from V and 7 bases from J, the gap between germline ends came to 16 bases. CDR3 loop: CASSSTGRAGGYTF. The CDR3 nucleotides read TGTGCCAGCAGTTCTACAGGGAGGGCTGGTGGCTACACCTTC.

This chain uses TRBV5-1 with TRBJ2-3; 12 nucleotides align to TRBD1. This CDR3 has 16 residues. V shed 2 bases and J 4 bases; nucleotides not matched to a gene: 5. Germline lookup yields CDR1 SGHRS and CDR2 YFSETQ. The CDR3 nucleotides are TGCGCCAGCAGCTTCCCCGGGACAGGGGGCGCAGATACGCAGTATTTT. Translating gives CASSFPGTGGADTQYF.

This clonotype was counted a few times. V gene TRBV29-1 combines with J gene TRBJ1-4; the D is unclear. Germline CDR1 SQVTM, CDR2 ANQGSEA. The CDR3 is 16 residues long. V lost 4 bases, J lost 7 bases, and 22 bases lay in between. Here the CDR3 reads CSVASVAGTPTEKLFF. CDR3 sequence (DNA): TGCAGCGTTGCGAGTGTGGCAGGCACCCCCACTGAAAAACTGTTTTTT.

The table lists this clonotype with many counts. The chain links TRBV12-3 or TRBV12-4 to TRBJ2-2, with 9 bases aligning to TRBD1. The CDR3 sequence is 18 residues long. The V segment lost 5 bases and the J segment 4 bases; nucleotides outside the gene matches: 14. DNA for the CDR3: TGTGCCAGCAGTCCGCTTTGGGGGGACAGGGTGGCCACCGGGGAGCTGTTTTTT. This gives the protein CASSPLWGDRVATGELFF.

In its sample, this clonotype was seen once. The chain links TRBV3-1 to TRBJ2-7; no reliable D call. The CDR3 extends over 13 amino acids. Looked up from germline, CDR1 is LGHDT and CDR2 is YNNKEL (reference sequence). V was trimmed by 8 bases and J by 2 bases, leaving 13 bases between them. This CDR3 is CASARWIPYEQYF. The CDR3 DNA reads as TGTGCCAGCGCTAGATGGATCCCCTACGAGCAGTACTTC.

This clonotype appeared a few times. The chain carries TRBV29-1 and TRBJ2-3; no clear D. This CDR3 has 11 residues. Germline V gene lookup returns CDR1 SQVTM and CDR2 ANQGSEA. V gave up 2 bases and J gave up 6 bases, with 6 bases separating them. The CDR3 is CSVEMGDTQYF. The CDR3 DNA reads TGCAGCGTTGAAATGGGTGATACGCAGTATTTT.

This clonotype was counted between two and nine times. The chain carries TRBV20-1 and TRBJ2-3, with 10 bases identical to TRBD2. With V trimmed by 8 bases and J by 8 bases, 13 bases remained unmatched. The CDR3 is 14 residues long. The germline V gene has CDR1 DFQATT and CDR2 SNEGSKA (reference sequence). DNA of the CDR3: TGCAGTCCCAAAGCTCCGGGACTAGCGTTTACGCAGTATTTT. It codes for CSPKAPGLAFTQYF.

A few counts support this clonotype. The genes are TRBV5-4 and TRBJ2-1; D might be TRBD1 or TRBD2, each matching 7 bases. There are 15 residues in the CDR3. Germline V gene data show CDR1 as SGHNT and CDR2 as YYREEE (reference sequence). With 3 bases removed from V and 4 bases from J, the gap between germline ends came to 14 bases. The CDR3 protein is CASSYQGGVYNEQFF. DNA of the CDR3: TGTGCCAGCAGCTACCAGGGGGGGGTGTACAATGAGCAGTTCTTC.

In nucleotides, the CDR3 is TGCAGCGCCAAACAGACTAACTATGGCTACACCTTC. This encodes CSAKQTNYGYTF. The V and J genes are TRBV29-1 and TRBJ1-2; no firm D call. CDR1 is SQVTM, CDR2 ANQGSEA, per germline. The CDR3 has 12 amino acids. Trimming removed 7 bases from V and 0 bases from J, with 9 bases in between.

The chain carries TRBV18 and TRBJ2-4, with D perhaps given as TRBD1 or TRBD2 (5 bases each). The V end lost 3 bases, the J end lost 1 base, and 10 bases lay between the germline ends. Germline values: CDR1 KGHSH, CDR2 LQKENI. The CDR3 contains 15 residues. The CDR3 sequence: CASSPRWDAKNIQYF. In DNA form, the CDR3 reads TGTGCCAGCTCACCGCGTTGGGACGCCAAAAACATTCAGTACTTC.

This clonotype was counted only a few times. This chain joins TRBV5-1 and TRBJ2-1, with TRBD2 identical over 12 bases. V trimming: 0 bases; J trimming: 2 bases; junction bases outside the gene matches: 6. This CDR3 comprises 18 residues. The germline V gene encodes CDR1 SGHRS and CDR2 YFSETQ. CDR3 in amino acids: CASSLASTSGRTYNEQFF. The CDR3 nucleotides are TGCGCCAGCAGCTTGGCCAGCACTAGCGGGAGGACCTACAATGAGCAGTTCTTC.

This clonotype was picked up a small number of times. The V call is TRBV7-8, the J call TRBJ1-1; 8 bases are a match to TRBD1. Germline V gene data show CDR1 as SGHVS and CDR2 as FQNEAQ. The CDR3 totals 16 residues. Trimming removed 2 bases from V and 1 base from J; junction bases left unmatched: 6. Written as DNA, the CDR3 is TGTGCCAGCAGCTTAAGGGCCGGGACAGGGAACACTGAAGCTTTCTTT. Translating gives CASSLRAGTGNTEAFF.

CDR3 region: CASSQGSRQTYNSPLHF. The CDR3 bases are TGTGCCAGCAGCCAAGGAAGTAGGCAGACATATAATTCACCCCTCCACTTT. J is TRBJ1-6 and V is TRBV14; the D is unclear. Trimming took 1 base from V and 4 from J, leaving 14 bases between them. Germline V CDR1 and CDR2: SGHDN, FVKESK. This CDR3 spans 17 amino acids.